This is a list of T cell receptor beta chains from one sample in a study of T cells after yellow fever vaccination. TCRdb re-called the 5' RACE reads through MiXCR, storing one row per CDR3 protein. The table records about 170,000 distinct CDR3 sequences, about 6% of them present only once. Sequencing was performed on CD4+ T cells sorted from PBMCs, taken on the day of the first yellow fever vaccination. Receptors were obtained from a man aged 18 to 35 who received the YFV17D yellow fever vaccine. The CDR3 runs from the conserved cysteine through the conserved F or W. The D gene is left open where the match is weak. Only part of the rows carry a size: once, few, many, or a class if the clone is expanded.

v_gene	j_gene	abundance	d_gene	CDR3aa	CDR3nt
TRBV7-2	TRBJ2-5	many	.	CASSLVSYEETQYF	TGTGCCAGCAGCTTAGTCAGCTACGAAGAGACCCAGTACTTC
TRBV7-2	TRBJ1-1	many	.	CASSLQGSTEAFF	TGTGCCAGCAGCTTACAGGGAAGCACTGAAGCTTTCTTT
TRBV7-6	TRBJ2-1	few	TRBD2	CASSFGLEPYNEQFF	TGTGCCAGCAGCTTCGGACTAGAGCCTTACAATGAGCAGTTCTTC
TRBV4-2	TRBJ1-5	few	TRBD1	CASSHRDSGNQPQHF	TGTGCCAGCAGCCACCGGGACAGCGGGAATCAGCCCCAGCATTTT
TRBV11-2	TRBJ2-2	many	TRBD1	CASSRPRGRIGELFF	TGTGCCAGCAGCCGCCCCAGGGGGAGAATCGGGGAGCTGTTTTTT
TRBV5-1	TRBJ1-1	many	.	CASSSGDESEAFF	TGCGCCAGCAGCTCCGGGGATGAGTCTGAAGCTTTCTTT
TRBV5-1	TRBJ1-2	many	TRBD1	CASSDTGGGYGYTF	TGCGCCAGCAGCGACACAGGGGGTGGCTATGGCTACACCTTC
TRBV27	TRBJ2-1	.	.	CASSSYTSNEQFF	TGTGCCAGCAGTTCGTATACCTCCAATGAGCAGTTCTTC
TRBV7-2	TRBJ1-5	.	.	CASSLTGERGQPQHF	TGTGCCAGCAGCCTCACGGGGGAGCGAGGACAGCCCCAGCATTTT
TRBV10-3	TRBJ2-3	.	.	CAISEFMSPDTQYF	TGTGCCATCAGTGAGTTCATGTCGCCAGATACGCAGTATTTT
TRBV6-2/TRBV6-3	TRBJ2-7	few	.	CASSSVFWTELYF	TGTGCCAGCAGTAGTGTCTTCTGGACGGAGCTGTACTTC
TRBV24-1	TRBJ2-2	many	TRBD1	CATSTVPGQGTDTGELFF	TGTGCCACCTCCACAGTCCCGGGACAGGGGACGGACACCGGGGAGCTGTTTTTT
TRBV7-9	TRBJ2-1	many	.	CASSLGAEIGNEQFF	TGTGCCAGCAGCTTAGGTGCAGAAATCGGCAATGAGCAGTTCTTC
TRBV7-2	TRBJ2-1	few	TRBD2	CASSRPGLEYNEQFF	TGTGCCAGCAGCAGGCCGGGACTAGAGTACAATGAGCAGTTCTTC
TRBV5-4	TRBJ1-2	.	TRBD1	CASSMDRASGAYGYTF	TGTGCCAGCAGCATGGACAGGGCCTCGGGGGCCTATGGCTACACCTTC
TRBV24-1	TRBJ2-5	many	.	CATTNIGPYQETQYF	TGTGCCACCACCAACATTGGACCGTACCAAGAGACCCAGTACTTC
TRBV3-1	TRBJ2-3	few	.	CASSQGLGANTDTQYF	TGTGCCAGCAGCCAAGGTTTGGGGGCAAACACAGATACGCAGTATTTT
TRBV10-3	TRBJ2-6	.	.	CAISEAPNSGANVLTF	TGTGCCATCAGTGAGGCGCCGAACTCTGGGGCCAACGTCCTGACTTTC
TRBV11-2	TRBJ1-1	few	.	CASSSTFGNTEAFF	TGTGCCAGCAGCTCGACATTCGGGAACACTGAAGCTTTCTTT
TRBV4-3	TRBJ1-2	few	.	CASSQELSRGPTNYGYTF	TGCGCCAGCAGCCAAGAACTGAGTCGGGGGCCCACTAACTATGGCTACACCTTC
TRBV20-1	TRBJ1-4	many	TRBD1	CSAPGTGGEKLFF	TGCAGTGCCCCCGGGACAGGGGGTGAAAAACTGTTTTTT
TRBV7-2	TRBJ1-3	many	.	CASSLTAAGGDTIYF	TGTGCCAGCAGCTTAACCGCCGCGGGGGGAGACACCATATATTTT
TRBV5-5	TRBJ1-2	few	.	CASSLIGNYGYTF	TGTGCCAGCAGCTTGATAGGGAACTATGGCTACACCTTC
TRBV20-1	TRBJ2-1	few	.	CSASAGHEQFF	TGCAGTGCTAGCGCGGGGCATGAGCAGTTCTTC
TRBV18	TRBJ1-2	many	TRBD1	CASSPQGQQDYYGYTF	TGTGCCAGCTCACCTCAGGGACAGCAAGACTATTATGGCTACACCTTC
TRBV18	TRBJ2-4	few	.	CASSPPGGRDIQYF	TGTGCCAGCTCACCACCTGGGGGCAGGGACATTCAGTACTTC
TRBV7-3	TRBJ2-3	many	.	CASSPGPATDTQYF	TGTGCCAGCAGCCCCGGACCAGCCACAGATACGCAGTATTTT
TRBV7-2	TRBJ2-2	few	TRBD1	CASSLDRGQIGELFF	TGTGCCAGCAGCTTAGACAGGGGGCAGATCGGGGAGCTGTTTTTT
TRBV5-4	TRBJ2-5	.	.	CASSSDLGGTQYF	TGTGCCAGCAGCTCGGACCTGGGTGGGACCCAGTACTTC
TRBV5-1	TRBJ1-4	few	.	CASSSTRTDYNEKLFF	TGCGCCAGCAGCTCTACACGGACAGACTATAATGAAAAACTGTTTTTT
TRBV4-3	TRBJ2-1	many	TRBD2	CASSQRLPGTRQYNEQFF	TGCGCCAGCAGCCAACGCTTACCCGGGACTAGACAGTACAATGAGCAGTTCTTC
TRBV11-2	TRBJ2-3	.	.	CASSLGGPGADTQYF	TGTGCCAGCAGCTTAGGGGGCCCCGGGGCAGATACGCAGTATTTT
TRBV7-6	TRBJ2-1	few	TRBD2	CASSSIPGLAGGEQFF	TGTGCCAGCAGCTCCATCCCGGGACTAGCGGGGGGCGAGCAGTTCTTC
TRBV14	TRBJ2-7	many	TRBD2	CASSRTSAHEQYF	TGTGCCAGCAGCCGGACTAGCGCCCACGAGCAGTACTTC
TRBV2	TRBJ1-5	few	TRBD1	CASTRGLSSNQPQHF	TGTGCCAGCACCAGGGGGTTGTCCAGCAATCAGCCCCAGCATTTT
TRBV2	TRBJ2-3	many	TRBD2	CASSAGTRATDTQYF	TGTGCCAGCAGCGCCGGGACTAGAGCCACAGATACGCAGTATTTT
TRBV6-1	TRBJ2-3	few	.	CASSGIVGTDTQYF	TGTGCCAGCAGTGGAATCGTCGGCACAGATACGCAGTATTTT
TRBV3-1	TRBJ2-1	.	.	CASSPWGSSYNEQFF	TGTGCCAGCAGCCCATGGGGCAGCTCCTACAATGAGCAGTTCTTC
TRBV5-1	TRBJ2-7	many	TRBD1	CASSLAPGGFLYEQYF	TGCGCCAGCAGCTTGGCCCCAGGGGGCTTTCTCTACGAGCAGTACTTC
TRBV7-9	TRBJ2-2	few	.	CANSVDTGELFF	TGTGCCAACTCCGTTGATACCGGGGAGCTGTTTTTT
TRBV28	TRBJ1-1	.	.	CASSHRQSTTEAFF	TGTGCCAGCAGTCATCGACAGTCTACCACTGAAGCTTTCTTT
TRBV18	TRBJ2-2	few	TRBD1	CASSRDRPMSGELFF	TGTGCCAGCTCACGGGACAGACCTATGAGCGGGGAGCTGTTTTTT
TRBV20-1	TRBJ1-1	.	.	CSASLFRGTEAFF	TGCAGTGCTTCGCTGTTTCGGGGGACTGAAGCTTTCTTT